This T cell receptor (beta chain) was sequenced during a study of T cells in women clearing cervical HPV infection. The CDR3 has 12 residues. Germline V lookup: CDR1 DFQATT, CDR2 SNEGSKA (reference sequence). In the case of this clone: The antigen is undetermined. The read ends 3 residues shy of where the CDR3 ends; the end is completed using the germline J gene.

Study-wide results and caveats: Effector/memory and HPV-specific T cells were not isolated, and association timing is unknown. Richness differences could reflect unmeasured T-cell content per sample.

Measured with immunoSEQ multiplex PCR; TCRdb has only the in-frame clones, and not every one. This table holds around 30,000 clones. The sequenced sample consisted of blood buffy coat. This receptor was identified in a woman between 18 and 69 years old with a cervical HPV16 infection that either progressed to CIN3+ or cleared (not recorded which). The rearrangement joins TRBV20-1 to TRBJ2-3, with 8 positions matching TRBD2. The CDR3 spells CSALRTSNTQYF. The part of the CDR3 DNA that was read is TGCAGTGCTTTACGGACTAGCAACACG.